What follows are 25 T cell receptor beta chains derived from one specimen sequenced in a study of T cells in Graves' hyperthyroidism and ophthalmopathy. RNA transcripts were the template for amplifying TCR beta CDR3 regions. The TCR CDR3 was amplified in a first-round RT-PCR using the HTBI primer set. TCRdb reprocessed the multiplex PCR reads with MiXCR, giving one entry per CDR3 protein. This table holds around 700,000 distinct CDR3 sequences, approximately 18% found once. The sample consisted of blood. These receptors all come from a woman aged 45-60 years with Graves' hyperthyroidism that later progressed to Graves' ophthalmopathy.

This chain joins TRBV10-1 and TRBJ1-1, with 7 bases aligning to TRBD1. With V trimmed by 10 bases and J by 3 bases, 8 bases remained unmatched. CDR3 length: 13 amino acids. CDR1 is WNHNN and CDR2 is SYGVQD in the germline V gene (reference sequence). The CDR3 DNA follows: TGCGCCACCAACAGGGGCCCCGACACTGAAGCTTTCTTT. Encoded protein: CATNRGPDTEAFF.

This clonotype was picked up many times. This chain joins TRBV2 and TRBJ2-1; 10 nucleotides agree with TRBD2. Germline assignment: CDR1 SNHLY and CDR2 FYNNEI. With V trimmed by 7 bases and J by 4 bases, 13 bases remained unmatched. The CDR3 consists of 17 residues. CDR3 nucleotide sequence: TGTGCCAGCAACGGTTTAGCGGGGGGAGGGTTTTACAATGAGCAGTTCTTC. The encoded protein is CASNGLAGGGFYNEQFF.

The J gene is TRBJ2-2, the V gene TRBV19; the match to TRBD1 covers 7 bases. The CDR3 loop spans 16 amino acids. V gave up 7 bases and J gave up 13 bases; unmatched junction bases: 21. Germline CDR1 is LNHDA and CDR2 is SQIVND (reference sequence). CDR3 region: CASNQDRANTRGRLFF. DNA of the CDR3: TGTGCCAGTAATCAAGACAGGGCAAACACCCGGGGACGGCTGTTTTTT.

This clonotype was seen a few times. A much larger clonotype is one base distant, so this may be a read error. This likely comes from a read error, as the CDR3 has no conserved phenylalanine or tryptophan at its end. The chain uses TRBV2 and TRBJ1-1, with a possible D match to TRBD1 (5 bases). This CDR3 contains 14 residues. V lost 6 bases, J lost 1 base, and 12 bases lay in between. Germline loops: CDR1 SNHLY, CDR2 FYNNEI. The CDR3 DNA reads as TGTGCCAGCAGGGACACGGGAGGGAACACTGAAGCTTTCATT. As protein: CASRDTGGNTEAFI.

The chain has TRBV5-6 and TRBJ2-2; D perhaps matches TRBD2 (5 bases). The length of the CDR3 is 14 residues. The germline V gene encodes CDR1 SGHDT and CDR2 YYEEEE. Trimming stripped 4 bases from V and 5 bases from J, with 12 bases between. CDR3 loop: CASSNLRVTGELFF. The CDR3 bases are TGTGCCAGCAGCAACTTGAGGGTTACCGGGGAGCTGTTTTTT.

This clonotype occurred many times. The CDR3 region is CSARVEGANTEAFF. The CDR3 region has the DNA TGCAGTGCTAGAGTTGAGGGAGCGAACACTGAAGCTTTCTTT. The V gene is TRBV20-1, the J gene TRBJ1-1; no firm D call. Trimming removed 1 base at V and 1 base at J, with 10 bases between. The CDR3 runs 14 residues. Per the germline V gene, CDR1 is DFQATT and CDR2 is SNEGSKA (reference sequence).

There are many counts of this clonotype. The CDR3, as DNA: TGTGCCAGCAGTTACTCAGGGGGCTACAGCACCGGGGAGCTGTTTTTT. Amino acids: CASSYSGGYSTGELFF. This chain connects TRBV6-5 to TRBJ2-2; TRBD1 matches at 7 bases. Germline V CDR1 and CDR2: MNHEY, SVGAGI. This CDR3 contains 16 residues. J lost 4 bases, V lost 0 bases, and 5 bases had no gene match.

The chain recombines TRBV5-1 with TRBJ2-2; maybe TRBD1 (6 bases). Germline CDR1 and CDR2: SGHRS and YFSETQ. V lost 7 bases and J 5 bases, leaving 12 bases between the germline ends. The CDR3 contains 13 residues. The CDR3 loop is CASGWTETGELFF. Written as DNA, the CDR3 is TGCGCCAGCGGCTGGACAGAGACCGGGGAGCTGTTTTTT. Full variable domain (rest looked up from reference TRBV5-1 and TRBJ2-2): KAGVTQTPRYLIKTRGQQVTLSCSPISGHRSVSWYQQTPGQGLQFLFEYFSETQRNKGNFPGRFSGRQFSNSRSEMNVSTLELGDSALYLCASGWTETGELFFGEGSRLTVL.

The gene calls are TRBV7-8 and TRBJ1-5; TRBD1 might be the D (5 bases). This CDR3 has 16 residues. Per the germline V gene, CDR1 is SGHVS and CDR2 is FQNEAQ. The V end lost 3 bases, the J end lost 4 bases, and 16 bases lay between the germline ends. CDR3 DNA: TGTGCCAGCAGCTTTCTATCTACAGGCGGAAATCAGCCCCAGCATTTT. Translating gives CASSFLSTGGNQPQHF.

This clonotype was recorded at least ten times. This rearrangement joins TRBV7-2 to TRBJ2-5, with 13 bases fitting TRBD2. V gave up 4 bases and J gave up 4 bases; unmatched junction bases: 12. The CDR3 is 18 amino acids. In germline, CDR1 is SGHTA, CDR2 FQGNSA. The CDR3 coding sequence is TGTGCCAGCAGCTCCGGGACTAGCGGGGCGTTCGAAGGAGAGACCCAGTACTTC. The encoded protein is CASSSGTSGAFEGETQYF.

Comment on this clonotype: Here the CDR3 omits its conserved ending phenylalanine or tryptophan, so a read error is the likely source. This chain links TRBV3-1 with TRBJ2-7, with 9 positions matching TRBD1. Germline CDR1 LGHDT, CDR2 YNNKEL (reference sequence). CDR3 length equals 14 residues. CDR3 DNA sequence: TGTGCCAACAGCCAGGGACAGGGACCCTACGAGCAGTACCTC. This translates into CANSQGQGPYEQYL.

This clonotype has at least ten counts. The chain couples TRBV6-4 to TRBJ1-2, with 7 bases fitting TRBD1. From germline, CDR1 is MRHNA and CDR2 SNTAGT. V was clipped by 3 bases and J by 5 bases; unmatched bases: 3. The CDR3 contains 13 residues. The CDR3 nucleotides read TGTGCCAGCAGTGAGGGACAGACTTATGGCTACACCTTC. Translating gives CASSEGQTYGYTF.

The chain carries TRBV15 and TRBJ1-2, with TRBD1 identical over 9 bases. J was trimmed by 7 bases and V by 3 bases; bases with no gene match: 9. This CDR3 contains 15 residues. Looked up from germline, CDR1 is LNHNV and CDR2 is YYDKDF (reference sequence). CDR3 bases: TGTGCCACCAGCAGGAACACCGGGACAGGGTTTGGCTACACCTTC. This translates into CATSRNTGTGFGYTF.

The V and J genes are TRBV15 and TRBJ2-7, with D maybe TRBD2 (6 bases). There are 14 residues in the CDR3. Germline lookup yields CDR1 LNHNV and CDR2 YYDKDF (reference sequence). V lost 0 bases and J lost 1, with 7 bases in between. The DNA for the CDR3 is TGTGCCACCAGCAGAGACGGGACTTCCTACGAGCAGTACTTC. Translating it yields CATSRDGTSYEQYF.

The sample holds many counts of this clonotype. The V and J genes are TRBV3-1 and TRBJ1-1, with D perhaps TRBD1 (6 bases). Germline V gene lookup returns CDR1 LGHDT and CDR2 YNNKEL (reference sequence). V lost 2 bases and J 3 bases, leaving 16 bases between the germline ends. The CDR3 is 16 amino acids. CDR3 coding DNA: TGTGCCAGCAGCCAACCATTCCTTACAGGGCACACTGAAGCTTTCTTT. It yields the protein CASSQPFLTGHTEAFF.

The chain has TRBV5-1 and TRBJ2-5; TRBD1 or TRBD2 may be the D gene (5 bases each). Germline V gene lookup returns CDR1 SGHRS and CDR2 YFSETQ. The CDR3 is made up of 14 amino acids. V lost 4 bases to trimming and J lost 1 base, with 11 bases between them. CDR3 nucleotides: TGCGCCAGCAGCGACCCCGGGACCCAAGAGACCCAGTACTTC. It codes for CASSDPGTQETQYF.

This chain links TRBV30 with TRBJ2-7; D is possibly TRBD2 (5 bases). There are 13 residues in the CDR3. Germline assignment: CDR1 GTSNPN and CDR2 SVGIG (reference sequence). V was shortened by 3 bases and J by 3 bases, with 12 bases between the two germline ends. Here the CDR3 reads CAWSPSGDYEQYF. The DNA for the CDR3 is TGTGCCTGGAGCCCCTCCGGGGACTACGAGCAGTACTTC.

This clonotype was picked up many times. The chain employs TRBV18 and TRBJ1-3; 7 bases fit TRBD1. The length of the CDR3 is 14 residues. V shed 3 bases and J 6 bases; nucleotides not matched to a gene: 5. CDR1 and CDR2 from the germline V gene are KGHSH and LQKENI. The CDR3 DNA is TGTGCCAGCTCACCGGGACAGCTGGAAAACACCATATATTTT. Its translation: CASSPGQLENTIYF.

This clonotype was seen at least ten times. The chain has TRBV12-3 or TRBV12-4 and TRBJ1-1; D remains ambiguous. V gave up 1 base and J gave up 8 bases, with 8 bases separating them. This CDR3 is built from 12 residues. The CDR3 sequence is CASSLDPAEAFF. As DNA, the CDR3 is TGTGCCAGCAGTTTAGACCCGGCAGAAGCTTTCTTT.

This clonotype was detected many times. This chain joins TRBV7-9 and TRBJ1-1; D is unclear. This CDR3 spans 14 amino acids. Trimming shortened V by 7 bases and J by 1 base, and 13 bases separated the two germline ends. Germline CDR1 and CDR2: SEHNR and FQNEAQ (reference sequence). Here the CDR3 reads CASTLSRENTEAFF. CDR3 sequence (DNA): TGTGCCAGCACCTTGAGTAGAGAGAACACTGAAGCTTTCTTT.

The V and J genes are TRBV6-1 and TRBJ1-6; D is ambiguous. V was clipped by 10 bases and J by 4 bases, with 17 bases between them. The V gene's germline CDR1 is MNHNS and CDR2 SASEGT. CDR3 size: 15 residues. CDR3 in DNA: TGTGCCACCTCAGTTGTGGCAGAATATAATTCACCCCTCCACTTT. It codes for CATSVVAEYNSPLHF.

This clonotype has more than one count but fewer than ten. The rearrangement joins TRBV11-1 to TRBJ2-3; maybe TRBD2 (6 bases). V lost 3 bases and J lost 0, with 10 bases in between. The CDR3 is 15 amino acids. CDR1 and CDR2 (germline): SGHAT, FQDESV (reference sequence). In DNA, the CDR3 is TGTGCCAGCAGCTTTAATCGGGGGAGCACAGATACGCAGTATTTT. It codes for CASSFNRGSTDTQYF.

This chain links TRBV7-9 with TRBJ1-6; TRBD1 aligns across 7 bases. V trimming: 1 base; J trimming: 8 bases; junction bases outside the gene matches: 2. Per germline, CDR1 SEHNR and CDR2 FQNEAQ (reference sequence). The CDR3 extends over 14 amino acids. The CDR3 nucleotides are TGTGCCAGCAGCTTAGAGACAGGGTATTCACCCCTCCACTTT. This gives the protein CASSLETGYSPLHF.

In this sample, this clonotype turned up many times. V gene TRBV27 combines with J gene TRBJ2-1; the match to TRBD2 covers 9 bases. The CDR3 extends over 15 amino acids. Germline-derived CDR1 and CDR2 are MNHEY and SMNVEV (reference sequence). V lost 3 bases and J lost 7; bases outside the gene matches: 7. The CDR3 sequence: CASSLVRGGGNEQFF. For the CDR3, the DNA is TGTGCCAGCAGTTTGGTGCGGGGGGGCGGGAATGAGCAGTTCTTC.

The chain links TRBV7-2 to TRBJ2-3, with 11 bases identical to TRBD2. Germline CDR1 reads SGHTA; CDR2 reads FQGNSA. The CDR3 loop spans 17 amino acids. Losses at the gene ends were 1 base for V and 1 base for J; bases not matched to a gene: 4. The CDR3 loop is CASSLVAGGRGTDTQYF. As DNA, the CDR3 is TGTGCCAGCAGCTTAGTAGCGGGGGGGCGGGGCACAGATACGCAGTATTTT.